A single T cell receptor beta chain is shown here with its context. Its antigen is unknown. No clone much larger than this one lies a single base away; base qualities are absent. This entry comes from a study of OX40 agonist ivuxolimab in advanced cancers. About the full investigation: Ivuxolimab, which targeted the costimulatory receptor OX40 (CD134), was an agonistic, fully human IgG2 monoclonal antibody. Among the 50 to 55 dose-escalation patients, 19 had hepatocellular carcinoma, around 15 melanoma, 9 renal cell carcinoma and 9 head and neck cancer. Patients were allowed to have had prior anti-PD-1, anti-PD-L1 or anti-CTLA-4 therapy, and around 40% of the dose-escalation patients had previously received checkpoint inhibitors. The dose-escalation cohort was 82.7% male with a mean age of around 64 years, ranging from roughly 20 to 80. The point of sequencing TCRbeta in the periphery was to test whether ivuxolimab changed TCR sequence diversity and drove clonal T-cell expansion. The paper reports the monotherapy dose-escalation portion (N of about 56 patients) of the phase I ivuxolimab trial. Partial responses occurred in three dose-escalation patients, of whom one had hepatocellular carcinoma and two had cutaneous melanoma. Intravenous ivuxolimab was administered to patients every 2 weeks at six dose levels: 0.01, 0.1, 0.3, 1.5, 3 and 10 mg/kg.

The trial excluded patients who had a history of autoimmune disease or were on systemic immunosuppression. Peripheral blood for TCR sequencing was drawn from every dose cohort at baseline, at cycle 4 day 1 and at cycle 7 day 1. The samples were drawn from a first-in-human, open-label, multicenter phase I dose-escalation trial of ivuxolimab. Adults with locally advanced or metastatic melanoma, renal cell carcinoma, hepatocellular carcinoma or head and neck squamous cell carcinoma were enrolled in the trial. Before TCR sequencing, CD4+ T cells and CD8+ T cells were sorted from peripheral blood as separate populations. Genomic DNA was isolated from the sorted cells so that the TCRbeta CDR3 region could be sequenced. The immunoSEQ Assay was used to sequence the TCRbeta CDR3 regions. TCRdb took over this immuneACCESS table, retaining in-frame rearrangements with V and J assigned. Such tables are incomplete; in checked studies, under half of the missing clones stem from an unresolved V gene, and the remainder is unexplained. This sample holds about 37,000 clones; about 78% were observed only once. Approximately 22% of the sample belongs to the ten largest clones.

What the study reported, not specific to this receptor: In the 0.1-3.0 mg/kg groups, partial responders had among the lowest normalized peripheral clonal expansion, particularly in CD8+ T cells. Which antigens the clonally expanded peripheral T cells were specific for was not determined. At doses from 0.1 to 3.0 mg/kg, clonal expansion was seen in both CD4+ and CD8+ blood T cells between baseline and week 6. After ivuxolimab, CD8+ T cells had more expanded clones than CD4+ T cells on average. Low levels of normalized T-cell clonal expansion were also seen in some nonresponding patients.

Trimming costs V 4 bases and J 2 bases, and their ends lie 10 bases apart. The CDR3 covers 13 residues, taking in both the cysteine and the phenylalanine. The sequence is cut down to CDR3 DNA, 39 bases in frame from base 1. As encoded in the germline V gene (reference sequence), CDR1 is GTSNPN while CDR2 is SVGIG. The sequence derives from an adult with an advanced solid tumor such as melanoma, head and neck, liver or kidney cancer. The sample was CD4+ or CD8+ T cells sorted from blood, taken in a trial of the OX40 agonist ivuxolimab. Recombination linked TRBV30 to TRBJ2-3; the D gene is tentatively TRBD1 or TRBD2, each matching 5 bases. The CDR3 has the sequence CAWNPGATDTQYF. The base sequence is TGTGCCTGGAACCCCGGGGCCACAGATACGCAGTATTTT.